The following is a T cell receptor beta chain sequence with its context. Its antigen is not known. This PCR relied on a set of 60 Vbeta primers and 13 Jbeta primers. The table came from immunoSEQ multiplex PCR; TCRdb's copy has only in-frame clones and leaves some out. There are just over 65,000 clones in the sample; about 81% occur only once, and 6% to 7.5% lies in the top ten. Germline loops: CDR1 PRHDT, CDR2 FYEKMQ (reference sequence). V was shortened by 5 bases and J by 4 bases, with 9 bases between the two germline ends. This CDR3 spans 12 amino acids. The data derive from a study of cytomegalovirus exposure and HLA in healthy donors. Regarding the study as a whole: Among TCR sequences, most were rare, though some public TCRs appeared in many donors. Later on, an analysis tied 15,000 to 20,000 TCR beta sequences to HLA alleles at 0.05 false discovery rate. Beyond CMV serostatus, there was no information to go on about immune exposure. In a later analysis, donors in an Asian-associated ancestry cluster reportedly had fewer N-insertions in productive TCRs than the cohort mean.

The material sequenced was PBMCs. This TCR was recovered from a human donor in good health. This chain connects TRBV13 to TRBJ2-7; D unclear. The CDR3 sequence: CASSLTVYEQYF. CDR3 bases: TGTGCCAGCAGCCTAACAGTTTACGAGCAGTACTTC.